This T cell receptor beta chain was found in a study of T cells expressing NK-cell markers. With UMIs, 5'RACE template switching was used to make TCR beta cDNA. Using the 5' RACE reads, TCRdb records one entry per CDR3 protein without DNA. The sample totals 500,000 or so distinct CDR3 sequences. The CDR3 covers 22 residues. Germline lookup yields CDR1 LGHNA and CDR2 YNFKEQ. Sequencing was performed on blood T cells: a sorted CD56 or NKG2C T cell subset, CD4+ or CD8+ T cells, or bulk PBMC T cells (not recorded which). This chain links TRBV4-2 with TRBJ2-5; no DNA is available, so the TRBD1 call from TCRdb remains unchecked. The TCR sequence derives from a man aged 18-30 years in good health. The CDR3 is CASSLGNRVWLEGGLYQETQYF.